This TCR beta chain was captured by sequencing in a study of T cell repertoires in cytomegalovirus infection. The overall study: The authors relied on CMV epitopes, both recently identified HLA-C-restricted and well-studied HLA-B-restricted. Matching HLA type and CMV infection were both indicated by public TCR beta signatures. General study results and limits: Cumulated frequencies of public TCR beta families served to identify carriers of CMV plus the relevant HLA. Predominance within the ex vivo response was attributable to HLA-C-restricted CMV-specific TCR beta clonotypes.

TCRdb processed the reads anew with MiXCR; each CDR3 protein has one entry. The table includes about 220,000 distinct CDR3 sequences, 35% to 40% detected once. CDR3 length equals 15 residues. CDR1 and CDR2 (germline): SGHTA, FQGNSA. Trimming at V came to 11 bases and at J to 3 bases, leaving 12 bases not matched to a gene. Note on this clonotype: What it recognizes is unknown.

The receptor was isolated from a human donor in good health (CMV status not recorded). Some clones in this sample may be carry-over from other donors' samples. The rearrangement uses TRBV7-2 and TRBJ2-3; 9 bases are shared with TRBD1. The material was CD8+ T cells from cultured PBMCs, obtained from culture after CMV antigen stimulation. In nucleotides, the CDR3 is TGTGCCGGAAGCGTCCGGGACAGGGATACAGATACGCAGTATTTT. Residues: CAGSVRDRDTDTQYF.